This is a list of T cell receptor beta chains from one sample in a study of naive and memory T cell subsets. TCRdb reprocessed the 5' RACE reads via MiXCR and lists one record per CDR3 protein. The table includes roughly 30,000 distinct CDR3 sequences, approximately 15% detected once. The receptors stem from a female donor in good health. The CDR3 runs from the conserved cysteine through the conserved F or W. A D gene is named only where the DNA matches it firmly. Clone size is not always given. Where it is, it says once, few, many or a class for expanded clones.

abundance,j_gene,d_gene,v_gene,CDR3aa,CDR3nt
many,TRBJ2-1,.,TRBV29-1,CSADPLRGEQFF,TGCAGCGCCGACCCCTTAAGGGGAGAGCAGTTCTTC
.,TRBJ2-7,.,TRBV6-5,CASRKGPLGEQYF,TGTGCCAGCAGGAAGGGTCCTTTGGGGGAGCAGTACTTC
many,TRBJ1-5,.,TRBV29-1,CSVVEGNSNQPQHF,TGCAGCGTTGTGGAGGGTAATAGCAATCAGCCCCAGCATTTT
many,TRBJ1-2,TRBD1,TRBV20-1,CSSGQGALGYTF,TGCAGCTCGGGACAGGGGGCGCTTGGCTACACCTTC
many,TRBJ2-1,TRBD2,TRBV29-1,CSVEDAGEFDEQFF,TGCAGCGTTGAAGATGCGGGGGAATTCGATGAGCAGTTCTTC
many,TRBJ1-2,.,TRBV29-1,CSVERGGFAYGYTF,TGCAGCGTTGAACGGGGGGGGTTTGCCTATGGCTACACCTTC
.,TRBJ1-6,.,TRBV20-1,CSARESFQGSSYNSPLHF,TGCAGTGCTAGAGAGTCGTTTCAGGGGAGCTCCTATAATTCACCCCTCCACTTT
.,TRBJ2-7,.,TRBV27,CASSLVPGTYEQYF,TGTGCCAGCAGTTTAGTTCCGGGCACCTACGAGCAGTACTTC
many,TRBJ1-1,.,TRBV10-3,CAISDRTGASNTEAFF,TGTGCCATCAGTGATAGAACAGGCGCATCGAACACTGAAGCTTTCTTT
.,TRBJ1-1,.,TRBV4-1,CASSQPRRGTEAFF,TGCGCCAGCAGCCAACCCCGGAGGGGGACTGAAGCTTTCTTT
medium-sized,TRBJ2-1,.,TRBV7-9,CASSLEQINNEQFF,TGTGCCAGCAGCTTAGAACAGATCAACAATGAGCAGTTCTTC
.,TRBJ1-2,TRBD1,TRBV29-1,CSVEDQGGGYTF,TGCAGCGTTGAAGATCAGGGGGGTGGCTACACCTTC
.,TRBJ2-1,.,TRBV20-1,CSARSWTSHNEQFF,TGCAGTGCTAGATCTTGGACTTCTCACAATGAGCAGTTCTTC
.,TRBJ2-5,.,TRBV12-3/TRBV12-4,CASSLRQGASQETQYF,TGTGCCAGCAGTTTACGGCAGGGCGCTAGCCAAGAGACCCAGTACTTC
many,TRBJ2-3,TRBD2,TRBV6-1,CASGAGTDTQYF,TGTGCAAGCGGGGCAGGCACAGATACGCAGTATTTT
many,TRBJ1-2,.,TRBV6-5,CASSYSRGVYGYTF,TGTGCCAGCAGTTACTCTCGGGGGGTCTATGGCTACACCTTC